The 12 T cell receptor beta chains given below trace back to one sample, sequenced in a study of blood T cell repertoires in COVID-19 (dated by TCRdb to the early 2020s). Preparation of the library involved the immunoSEQ multiplex PCR assay. The clones in this table, taken by TCRdb from immuneACCESS, are in-frame only. Not every clone is retained; where verified, under half of the shortfall comes from an unresolved V gene, and the cause of the rest is unknown. The sample table shows about 370,000 clones, and roughly nine tenths are seen once. The top ten constitute approximately 1% of the sample. Sequencing input: PBMCs or T cells enriched from blood (not recorded which). The receptors here all came from a man aged 18 to 29 who had recovered from COVID-19.

V usage is TRBV27 and J usage is TRBJ2-3; TRBD1 aligns across 10 bases. Unmatched junction bases numbered 8, after V lost 6 bases and J lost 2 bases. There are 16 residues in the CDR3. Germline V lookup: CDR1 MNHEY, CDR2 SMNVEV (reference sequence). DNA of the CDR3: TGTGCCAGCAGGAAAGGGACAGGGGTAATCACAGATACGCAGTATTTT. Translated, it gives CASRKGTGVITDTQYF.

The chain joins TRBV2 to TRBJ1-2; D may be TRBD1 (5 bases). The CDR3 length is 14 residues. Germline V gene sequence: CDR1 SNHLY, CDR2 FYNNEI. V was pared by 4 bases and J by 2 bases, with 11 bases between. CDR3 amino acids: CASSVGQGNYGYTF. CDR3 DNA: TGTGCCAGCAGTGTGGGTCAGGGAAACTATGGCTACACCTTC. Filled out from reference TRBV2 and TRBJ1-2, the complete variable domain reads EPEVTQTPSHQVTQMGQEVILRCVPISNHLYFYWYRQILGQKVEFLVSFYNNEISEKSEIFDDQFSVERPDGSNFTLKIRSTKLEDSAMYFCASSVGQGNYGYTFGSGTRLTVV.

This clone was observed a single time. The V call is TRBV11-2, the J call TRBJ2-5, with 8 bases lining up with TRBD2. Germline CDR1 SGHAT, CDR2 FQNNGV. The CDR3 has 17 amino acids. V lost 5 bases to trimming and J lost 2 bases; unmatched junction nucleotides: 13. The chain's CDR3 is CASSPPREGGAQETQYF. For the CDR3, the DNA is TGTGCCAGCAGCCCCCCCCGGGAGGGGGGAGCTCAAGAGACCCAGTACTTC.

The CDR3 loop is CASTEAGQPQHF. In nucleotides, the CDR3 is TGTGCCAGCACCGAGGCCGGTCAGCCCCAGCATTTT. This rearrangement joins TRBV6-6 to TRBJ1-5; D ambiguous. Germline V gene data show CDR1 as MNHNY and CDR2 as SVGAGI (reference sequence). The CDR3 runs 12 residues. Trimming cost V 7 bases and J 6 bases, with 10 bases left between them.

The chain combines TRBV7-6 with TRBJ1-1; D might be TRBD1 (6 bases). The germline V gene encodes CDR1 SGHVS and CDR2 FNYEAQ. There are 15 residues in the CDR3. Trimming pared 1 base from V and 5 bases from J, leaving 14 bases between. The CDR3, as DNA: TGTGCCAGCAGCTTAGGGGCGGCAGGGGAAACTGAAGCTTTCTTT. Residues: CASSLGAAGETEAFF.

This clone occurred once. The chain is built from TRBV9 and TRBJ1-1; D gene ambiguous. The CDR3 is 13 residues long. Germline V gene data show CDR1 as SGDLS and CDR2 as YYNGEE. V was pared by 2 bases and J by 7 bases, with 12 bases between. CDR3 region: CASSVIESGEAFF. In DNA, the CDR3 is TGTGCCAGCAGCGTGATAGAATCAGGTGAAGCTTTCTTT.

This chain uses TRBV5-1 with TRBJ1-6, with 8 bases fitting TRBD1. The CDR3 is 14 amino acids. Germline values: CDR1 SGHRS, CDR2 YFSETQ. Trimming at V came to 4 bases and at J to 10 bases, leaving 7 bases not matched to a gene. The CDR3 spells CASSTTGGVSPLHF. DNA of the CDR3: TGCGCCAGCAGCACCACAGGGGGTGTATCACCCCTCCACTTT.

The chain uses TRBV12-3 or TRBV12-4 and TRBJ1-6, with D tentatively TRBD1 (6 bases). Trimming shortened V by 5 bases and J by 9 bases, and 8 bases separated the two germline ends. This CDR3 is 12 amino acids long. CDR3 protein: CASSRGSSPLHF. DNA of the CDR3: TGTGCCAGCAGTAGGGGGTCTTCACCCCTCCACTTT.

This chain connects TRBV24-1 to TRBJ1-2, with D unclear. V was shortened by 6 bases and J by 4 bases, with 8 bases between the two germline ends. The CDR3 spans 12 residues. From germline, CDR1 is KGHDR and CDR2 SFDVKD. CDR3 loop: CATSNSGYGYTF. CDR3 coding DNA: TGTGCCACCAGTAACTCGGGCTATGGCTACACCTTC.

The rearrangement uses TRBV19 and TRBJ2-5, with 7 bases aligning to TRBD1. Germline CDR1 and CDR2: LNHDA and SQIVND (reference sequence). This CDR3 contains 15 residues. Trimming removed 8 bases from V and 0 bases from J; junction bases left unmatched: 9. CDR3 sequence (DNA): TGTGCCAGTGCCACAGGGGACCCGTACCAAGAGACCCAGTACTTC. It yields the protein CASATGDPYQETQYF.

The CDR3 DNA reads TGTGCCATCAGTGAGTCGTACAGACAGGGAGGCGGCTACACCTTC. This sequence encodes CAISESYRQGGGYTF. This sequence joins TRBV10-3 and TRBJ1-2; 7 nucleotides match TRBD1. CDR3 size: 15 residues. Germline CDR1 reads ENHRY; CDR2 reads SYGVKD. The V gene end was trimmed by 0 bases and the J gene end by 8 bases; junction bases not matched to a gene: 9.

The chain joins TRBV27 to TRBJ2-7; tentative D call: TRBD2 (5 bases). The germline V and J ends were trimmed by 2 bases and 6 bases, with 11 bases remaining between them. Germline V gene lookup returns CDR1 MNHEY and CDR2 SMNVEV (reference sequence). The CDR3 is 13 amino acids. This CDR3 is CASSLGPSSEQYF. The DNA for the CDR3 is TGTGCCAGCAGTTTAGGGCCTAGCAGCGAGCAGTACTTC.